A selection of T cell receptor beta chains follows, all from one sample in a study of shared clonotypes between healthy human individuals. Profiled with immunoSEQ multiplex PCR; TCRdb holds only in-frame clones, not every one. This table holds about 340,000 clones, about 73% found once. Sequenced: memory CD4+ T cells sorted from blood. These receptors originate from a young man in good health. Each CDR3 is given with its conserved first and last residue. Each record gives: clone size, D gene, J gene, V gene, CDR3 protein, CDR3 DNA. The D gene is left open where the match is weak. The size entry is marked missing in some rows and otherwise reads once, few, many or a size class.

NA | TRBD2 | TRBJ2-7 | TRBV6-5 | CASSPPGLGFAEQYF | TGTGCCAGCAGTCCGCCGGGACTAGGGTTCGCCGAGCAGTACTTC
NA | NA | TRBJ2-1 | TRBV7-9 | CASSPQGGGSHNEQFF | TGTGCCAGCAGCCCCCAGGGAGGGGGGTCTCACAATGAGCAGTTCTTC
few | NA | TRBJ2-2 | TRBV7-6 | CASGGTGELFF | TGTGCCAGCGGGGGGACCGGGGAGCTGTTTTTT
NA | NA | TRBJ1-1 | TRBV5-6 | CASSFGGNTEAFF | TGTGCCAGCAGTTTCGGGGGGAACACTGAAGCTTTCTTT
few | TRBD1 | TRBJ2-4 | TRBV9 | CASSVGQIGGGINIQYF | TGTGCCAGCAGCGTAGGACAGATAGGGGGCGGAATAAACATTCAGTACTTC
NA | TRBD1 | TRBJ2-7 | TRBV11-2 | CASSSLFQGELSYEQYF | TGTGCCAGCAGCTCCCTCTTCCAGGGGGAGCTCTCCTACGAGCAGTACTTC
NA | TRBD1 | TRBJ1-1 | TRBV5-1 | CASSLETGVGYTEAFF | TGCGCCAGCAGCTTGGAAACAGGGGTTGGGTACACTGAAGCTTTCTTT
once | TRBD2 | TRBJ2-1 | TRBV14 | CASSQSPGTSGKTYNEQFF | TGTGCCAGCAGCCAGTCACCCGGGACTAGCGGGAAGACATACAATGAGCAGTTCTTC
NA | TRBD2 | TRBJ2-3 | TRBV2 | CASSGPGGRANPDTQYF | TGTGCCAGCAGTGGCCCGGGGGGGCGAGCCAATCCAGATACGCAGTATTTT
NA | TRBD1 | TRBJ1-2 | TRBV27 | CASSSAGGSNYGYTF | TGTGCCAGCAGTTCCGCAGGGGGATCTAACTATGGCTACACCTTC
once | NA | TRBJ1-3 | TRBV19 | CASRTRMSSGNTIYF | TGTGCCAGTAGAACCAGGATGAGCTCTGGAAACACCATATATTTT
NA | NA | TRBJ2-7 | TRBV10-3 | CAISESPPGGDSEQYF | TGTGCCATCAGTGAATCCCCCCCAGGAGGGGACTCCGAGCAGTACTTC
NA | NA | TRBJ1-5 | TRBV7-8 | CASSLVHDQPQHF | TGTGCCAGCAGCTTAGTTCATGACCAGCCCCAGCATTTT
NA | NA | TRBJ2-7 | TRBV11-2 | CASSPQRTDYEQYF | TGTGCCAGCAGCCCCCAGCGGACTGACTACGAGCAGTACTTC
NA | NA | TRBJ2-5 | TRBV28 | CASRSDRTRTQYF | TGTGCCAGCAGGTCTGACCGGACGCGGACCCAGTACTTC
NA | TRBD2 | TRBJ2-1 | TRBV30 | CAWTIGTSGNNEQFF | TGTGCCTGGACTATCGGGACTAGCGGGAACAATGAGCAGTTCTTC
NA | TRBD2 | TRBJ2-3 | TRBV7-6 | CASSSGLSGTDTQYF | TGTGCCAGCAGCTCGGGCCTTAGCGGGACAGATACGCAGTATTTT
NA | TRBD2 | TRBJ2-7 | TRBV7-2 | CASSPMSGGSYEQYF | TGTGCCAGCAGCCCAATGAGCGGGGGCTCCTACGAGCAGTACTTC
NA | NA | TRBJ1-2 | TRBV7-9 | CASSLGSRLSFYGYTF | TGTGCCAGCAGCTTAGGGTCGCGGCTATCGTTCTATGGCTACACCTTC